This T cell receptor beta chain came from a study of control samples from healthy donors and cancer patients. Produced via immunoSEQ multiplex PCR; TCRdb's table is partial and in-frame only. The sample yields about 130,000 clones, roughly 94% seen once. V lost 4 bases to trimming and J lost 2 bases; unmatched junction nucleotides: 10. The CDR3 runs to 17 residues. Germline loops: CDR1 SGHRS, CDR2 YFSETQ. The sequencing sample was made of PBMCs. V is TRBV5-1 and J is TRBJ2-5, with TRBD1 identical over 11 bases. The receptor comes from a man aged 55 to 70 with colorectal cancer. This chain's CDR3 is CASSMNSGTGGQETQYF. CDR3 nucleotides: TGCGCCAGCAGCATGAACTCCGGGACAGGGGGGCAAGAGACCCAGTACTTC.